Below, one TCR beta chain is given with its context. The V segment lost 6 bases and the J segment 4 bases; nucleotides outside the gene matches: 9. Germline V gene lookup returns CDR1 MDHEN and CDR2 SYDVKM. The CDR3 extends over 15 amino acids. Per the original methods: Amplifying reference gene primers gave estimates of nucleated cell counts. Profiling relied on immunoSEQ multiplex PCR, and the TCRdb table lists in-frame clones only, not all of them. That table is the source of V, J and clone size, and D and trimming were worked out from the DNA. This sample carries just over 40,000 clones, around 85% of them seen once, and the ten largest clones take roughly 2.6%. This sample stems from a study of blood T cell repertoires in COVID-19. In the study overall: Spain, Italy and the United States supplied samples that represented acute and convalescent COVID-19. T cells, B-cell-depleted T cells, or PBMCs supplied cDNA or gDNA.

This clonotype was obtained from a woman aged 55-70 years with acute or convalescent COVID-19. The sample comprised peripheral blood. The chain is built from TRBV28 and TRBJ1-5; 7 bases fit TRBD1. Written as DNA, the CDR3 is TGTGCCAGCAGGATCTCAGGGGGGCCTAATCAGCCCCAGCATTTT. This gives the protein CASRISGGPNQPQHF.